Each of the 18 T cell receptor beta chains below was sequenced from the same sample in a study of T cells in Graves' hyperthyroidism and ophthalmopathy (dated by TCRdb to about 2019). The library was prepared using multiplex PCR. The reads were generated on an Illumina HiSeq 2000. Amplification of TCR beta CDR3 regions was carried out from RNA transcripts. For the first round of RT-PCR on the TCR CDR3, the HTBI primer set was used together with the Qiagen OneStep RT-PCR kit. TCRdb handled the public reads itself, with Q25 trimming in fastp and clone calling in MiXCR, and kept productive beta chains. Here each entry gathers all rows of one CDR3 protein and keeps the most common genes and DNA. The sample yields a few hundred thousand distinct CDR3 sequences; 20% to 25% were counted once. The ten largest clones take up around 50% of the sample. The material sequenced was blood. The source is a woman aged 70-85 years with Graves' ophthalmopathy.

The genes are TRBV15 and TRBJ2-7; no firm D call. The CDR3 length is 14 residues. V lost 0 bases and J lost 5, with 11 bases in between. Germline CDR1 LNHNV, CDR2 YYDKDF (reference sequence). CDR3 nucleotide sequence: TGTGCCACCAGCAGAGATTCGGGTTGGAACGAGCAGTACTTC. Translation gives CATSRDSGWNEQYF.

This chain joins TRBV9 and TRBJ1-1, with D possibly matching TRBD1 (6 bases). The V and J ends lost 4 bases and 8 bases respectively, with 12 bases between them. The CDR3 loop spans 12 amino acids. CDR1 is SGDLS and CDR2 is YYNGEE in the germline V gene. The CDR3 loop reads CASSIGGGEAFF. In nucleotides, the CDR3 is TGTGCCAGCAGCATAGGGGGGGGGGAAGCTTTCTTT.

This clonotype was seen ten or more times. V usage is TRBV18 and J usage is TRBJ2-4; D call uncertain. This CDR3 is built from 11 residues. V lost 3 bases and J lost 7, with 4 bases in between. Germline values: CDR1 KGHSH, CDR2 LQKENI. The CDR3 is CASSPGNIQYF. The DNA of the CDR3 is TGTGCCAGCTCACCGGGGAACATTCAGTACTTC.

The CDR3: CASSFDSFSNYGYTF. The CDR3, as DNA: TGTGCCAGCAGTTTTGACAGCTTCTCGAACTATGGCTACACCTTC. The rearrangement uses TRBV28 and TRBJ1-2, with D maybe TRBD1 (5 bases). V lost 3 bases, J lost 2 bases, and 13 bases lay in between. CDR3 size: 15 residues. The germline V gene has CDR1 MDHEN and CDR2 SYDVKM.

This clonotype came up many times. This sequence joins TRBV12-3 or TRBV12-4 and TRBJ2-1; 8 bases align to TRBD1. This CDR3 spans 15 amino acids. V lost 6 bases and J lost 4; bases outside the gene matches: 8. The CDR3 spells CASRPGTGQYNEQFF. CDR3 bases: TGTGCCAGCAGGCCCGGGACAGGACAATACAATGAGCAGTTCTTC.

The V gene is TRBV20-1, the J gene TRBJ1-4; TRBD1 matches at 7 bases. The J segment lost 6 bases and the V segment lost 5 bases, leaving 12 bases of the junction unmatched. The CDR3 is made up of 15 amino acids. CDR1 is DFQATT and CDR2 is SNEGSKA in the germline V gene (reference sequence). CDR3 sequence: CSAGNDRALDEKLFF. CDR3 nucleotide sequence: TGCAGTGCTGGAAACGACAGGGCGCTGGATGAAAAACTGTTTTTT.

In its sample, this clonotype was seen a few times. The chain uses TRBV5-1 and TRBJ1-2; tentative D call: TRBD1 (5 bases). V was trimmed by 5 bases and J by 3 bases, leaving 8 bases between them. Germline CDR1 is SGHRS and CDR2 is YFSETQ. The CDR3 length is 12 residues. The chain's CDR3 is CASRGEDYGYTF. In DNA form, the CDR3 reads TGCGCCAGCAGGGGGGAAGACTATGGCTACACCTTC.

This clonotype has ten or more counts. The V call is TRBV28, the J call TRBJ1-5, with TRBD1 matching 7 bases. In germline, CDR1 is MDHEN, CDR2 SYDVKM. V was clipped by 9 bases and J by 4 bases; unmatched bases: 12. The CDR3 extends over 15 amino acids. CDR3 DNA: TGTGCCAGTAATCAGGGGGGGGTGGGGAATCAGCCCCAGCATTTT. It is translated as CASNQGGVGNQPQHF.

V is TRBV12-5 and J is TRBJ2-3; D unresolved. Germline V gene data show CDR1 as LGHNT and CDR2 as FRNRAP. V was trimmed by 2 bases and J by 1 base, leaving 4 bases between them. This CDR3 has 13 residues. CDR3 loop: CASGLSGTDTQYF. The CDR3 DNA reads TGTGCTAGTGGTTTGAGTGGCACAGATACGCAGTATTTT.

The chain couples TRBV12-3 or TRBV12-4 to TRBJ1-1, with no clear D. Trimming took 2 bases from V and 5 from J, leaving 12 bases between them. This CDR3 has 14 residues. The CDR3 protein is CASSLQIRKTEAFF. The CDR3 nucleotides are TGTGCCAGCAGTTTACAAATACGCAAGACTGAAGCTTTCTTT.

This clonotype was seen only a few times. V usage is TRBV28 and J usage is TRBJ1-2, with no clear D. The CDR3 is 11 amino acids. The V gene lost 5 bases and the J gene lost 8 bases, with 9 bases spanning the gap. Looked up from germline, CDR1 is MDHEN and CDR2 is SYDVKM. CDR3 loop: CASSVFGGYTF. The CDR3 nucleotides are TGTGCCAGCAGTGTCTTTGGAGGCTACACCTTC.

In DNA, the CDR3 is TGTGCCAGCACCCAGCGGGGTTGGAGAAACTTCTATGGCTACACCTTC. This sequence encodes CASTQRGWRNFYGYTF. The J gene is TRBJ1-2, the V gene TRBV12-3 or TRBV12-4, with unresolved D. The length of the CDR3 is 16 residues. V lost 7 bases and J 4 bases, leaving 22 bases between the germline ends.

The CDR3 loop reads CATSRPFGQGAKNIQYF. The CDR3, as DNA: TGTGCCACCAGCAGACCCTTCGGACAGGGAGCCAAAAACATTCAGTACTTC. V usage is TRBV15 and J usage is TRBJ2-4; TRBD1 matches at 8 bases. The CDR3 runs 17 residues. V shed 2 bases and J 0 bases; nucleotides not matched to a gene: 6. CDR1 and CDR2 (germline): LNHNV, YYDKDF (reference sequence).

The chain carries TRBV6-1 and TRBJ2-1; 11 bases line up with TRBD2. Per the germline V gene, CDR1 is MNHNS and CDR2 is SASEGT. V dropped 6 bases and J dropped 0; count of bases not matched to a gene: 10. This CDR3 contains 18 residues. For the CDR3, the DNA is TGTGCCAGCAGATCCCAACTAGCGGGAGATGGCTCCTACAATGAGCAGTTCTTC. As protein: CASRSQLAGDGSYNEQFF.

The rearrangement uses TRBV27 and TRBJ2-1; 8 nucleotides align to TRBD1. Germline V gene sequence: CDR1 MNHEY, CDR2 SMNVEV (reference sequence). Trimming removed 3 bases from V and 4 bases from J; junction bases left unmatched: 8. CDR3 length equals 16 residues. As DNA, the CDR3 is TGTGCCAGCAGTTTCCCCCGAGGACAGGGATACAATGAGCAGTTCTTC. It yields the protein CASSFPRGQGYNEQFF.

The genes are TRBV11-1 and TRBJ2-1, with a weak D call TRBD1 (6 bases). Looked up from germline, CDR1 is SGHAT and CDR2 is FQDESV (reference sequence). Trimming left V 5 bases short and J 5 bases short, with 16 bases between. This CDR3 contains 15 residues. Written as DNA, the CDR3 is TGTGCCAGCAGCGGGGGACATCAAAACGACAATGAGCAGTTCTTC. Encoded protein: CASSGGHQNDNEQFF.

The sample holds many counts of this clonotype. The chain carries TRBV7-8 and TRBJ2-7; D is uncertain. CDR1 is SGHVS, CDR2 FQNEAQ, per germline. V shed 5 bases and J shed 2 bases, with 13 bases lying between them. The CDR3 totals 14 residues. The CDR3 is CASSVRRAPYEQYF. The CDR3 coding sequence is TGTGCCAGCAGCGTGAGACGGGCTCCCTACGAGCAGTACTTC.

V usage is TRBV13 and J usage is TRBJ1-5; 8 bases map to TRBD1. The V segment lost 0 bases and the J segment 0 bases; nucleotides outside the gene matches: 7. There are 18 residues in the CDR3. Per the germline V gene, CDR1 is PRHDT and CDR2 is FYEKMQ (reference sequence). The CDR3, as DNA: TGTGCCAGCAGCTTAGGAAACAGGGGACAGGATAGCAATCAGCCCCAGCATTTT. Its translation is CASSLGNRGQDSNQPQHF.